This T cell receptor (beta chain) was sequenced during a study of control samples from healthy donors and cancer patients (dated by TCRdb to the early 2020s). Notes on this clone: The antigen it recognizes is unknown.

The protocol used for the library was the immunoSEQ multiplex PCR assay. In its TCRdb copy, this immuneACCESS table keeps in-frame sequences only and misses some clones. Where compared with another copy, unresolved V genes explain less than half of these, and the others have no known cause. The data table for this sample lists roughly 190,000 clones. Together, the top ten hold approximately 2.2% of the sample. The V and J ends are trimmed by 1 base and 0 bases, leaving 15 bases between them. CDR1 MGHRA and CDR2 YSYEKL were looked up in the germline V gene. Counted from cysteine to phenylalanine, this CDR3 has 17 amino acids. Left in the record is the CDR3 DNA by itself, 51 bases read in frame from the first base.

Rearrangement joined TRBV4-1 to TRBJ1-1; a tentative D match to TRBD1 spans 5 bases. Source material: blood. The TCR was taken from a woman in her 30s in good health. This receptor carries the CDR3 CASSQGSVLGVNTEAFF. The nucleotides are TGCGCCAGCAGCCAAGGCTCGGTCTTGGGGGTGAACACTGAAGCTTTCTTT.